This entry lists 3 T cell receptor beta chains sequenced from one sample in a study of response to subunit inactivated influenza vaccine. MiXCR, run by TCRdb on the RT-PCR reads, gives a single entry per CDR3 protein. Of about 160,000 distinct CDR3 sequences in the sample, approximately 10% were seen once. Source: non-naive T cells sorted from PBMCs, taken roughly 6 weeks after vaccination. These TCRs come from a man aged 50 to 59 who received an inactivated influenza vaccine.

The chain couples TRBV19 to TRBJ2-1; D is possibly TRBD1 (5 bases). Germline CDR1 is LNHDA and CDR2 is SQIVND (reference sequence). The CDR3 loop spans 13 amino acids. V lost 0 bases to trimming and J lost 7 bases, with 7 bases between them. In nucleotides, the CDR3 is TGTGCCAGTAGTATAGACAGGGTGAATGAGCAGTTCTTC. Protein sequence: CASSIDRVNEQFF.

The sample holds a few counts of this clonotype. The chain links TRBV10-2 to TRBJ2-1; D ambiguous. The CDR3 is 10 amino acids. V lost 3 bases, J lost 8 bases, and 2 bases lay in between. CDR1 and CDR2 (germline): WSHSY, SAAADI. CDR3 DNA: TGCGCCAGCAGTGAATATGAGCAGTTCTTC. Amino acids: CASSEYEQFF.

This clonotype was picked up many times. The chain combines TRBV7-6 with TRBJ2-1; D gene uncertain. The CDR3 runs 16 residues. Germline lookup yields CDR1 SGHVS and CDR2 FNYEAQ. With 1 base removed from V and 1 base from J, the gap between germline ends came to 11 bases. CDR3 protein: CASSLVLVSSYNEQFF. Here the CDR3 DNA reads TGTGCCAGCAGCTTAGTTCTAGTAAGTTCCTACAATGAGCAGTTCTTC.